One and the same sample provided the 6 T cell receptor beta chains below, sequenced in a study of shared clonotypes between healthy human individuals. Sequencing was performed with immunoSEQ multiplex PCR; in TCRdb, only in-frame clones are kept and a portion is missing. The table shows about 470,000 clones, with around 79% occurring only once. The sequencing input was PBMCs. These receptors were taken from a woman between 40 and 50 years old in good health. Some clones in this sample may be carry-over from other donors' samples.

The chain carries TRBV7-2 and TRBJ2-5; D perhaps matches TRBD2 (6 bases). V lost 5 bases to trimming and J lost 5 bases, with 9 bases between them. Germline CDR1 SGHTA, CDR2 FQGNSA. The CDR3 loop spans 12 amino acids. The CDR3 loop reads CASSVRGETQYF. CDR3 in DNA: TGTGCCAGCAGCGTTCGGGGGGAGACCCAGTACTTC.

The rearrangement joins TRBV4-1 to TRBJ1-6; TRBD1 matches at 8 bases. From germline, CDR1 is MGHRA and CDR2 YSYEKL. V was pared by 3 bases and J by 7 bases, with 8 bases of the junction left unmatched. The CDR3 spans 16 residues. This CDR3 is CASSQSPTGVNSPLHF. The CDR3, as DNA: TGCGCCAGCAGCCAGTCCCCGACAGGGGTGAATTCACCCCTCCACTTT.

The chain is built from TRBV9 and TRBJ2-3; 9 nucleotides align to TRBD2. V lost 2 bases and J lost 5; bases outside the gene matches: 3. The CDR3 contains 14 residues. Germline-derived CDR1 and CDR2 are SGDLS and YYNGEE. The CDR3 nucleotides read TGTGCCAGCAGCGTCCTTAGCGGGAGAGATACGCAGTATTTT. It codes for CASSVLSGRDTQYF. The full variable domain, completed using reference TRBV9 and TRBJ2-3, is DSGVTQTPKHLITATGQRVTLRCSPRSGDLSVYWYQQSLDQGLQFLIQYYNGEERAKGNILERFSAQQFPDLHSELNLSSLELGDSALYFCASSVLSGRDTQYFGPGTRLTVL.

This sequence joins TRBV30 and TRBJ2-7; D is undetermined. Germline-derived CDR1 and CDR2 are GTSNPN and SVGIG (reference sequence). This CDR3 region has 13 residues. Trimming removed 5 bases from V and 0 bases from J, with 11 bases in between. The CDR3 nucleotides read TGTGCCTGGTGCCGAGGACCCTCCTACGAGCAGTACTTC. Translating gives CAWCRGPSYEQYF.

Note on this clone: Other DNA variants within this sample encode the same CDR3. CDR3 sequence (DNA): TGCAGTGCTAGTTTGGACTACGAGCAGTACTTC. It encodes CSASLDYEQYF. This chain joins TRBV20-1 and TRBJ2-7; D gene uncertain. The CDR3 contains 11 residues. The germline V gene has CDR1 DFQATT and CDR2 SNEGSKA (reference sequence). Trimming left V 3 bases short and J 3 bases short, with 6 bases between.

This chain uses TRBV27 with TRBJ2-1; no definite D call. The CDR3 is 14 amino acids. CDR1 and CDR2 (germline): MNHEY, SMNVEV (reference sequence). Deletions cut 2 bases from V and 2 bases from J, with 7 bases between. The CDR3 sequence: CASSLVQAYNEQFF. For the CDR3, the DNA is TGTGCCAGCAGTTTAGTGCAGGCCTACAATGAGCAGTTCTTC.